These 21 T cell receptor beta chains share one sample of origin, sequenced in a study of shared T cell receptors in the human thymus. The table came from immunoSEQ multiplex PCR; TCRdb's copy has only in-frame clones and leaves some out. The repertoire holds 600,000 to 900,000 clones, with approximately 85% as singletons. In addition, the sample was reused for a study of human thymus T cells.

Sequences were obtained from thymocytes. All receptors derive from a girl under three years old with a congenital heart defect.

This chain joins TRBV7-2 and TRBJ2-5, with D possibly being TRBD1 (5 bases). V was shortened by 8 bases and J by 1 base, with 14 bases between the two germline ends. The CDR3 totals 14 residues. The V gene's germline CDR1 is SGHTA and CDR2 FQGNSA. DNA for the CDR3: TGTGCCAGCGAAGGACAACGACTCCAAGAGACCCAGTACTTC. Protein product: CASEGQRLQETQYF. The entire variable domain, with the rest obtained from reference TRBV7-2 and TRBJ2-5, is as follows: GAGVSQSPSNKVTEKGKDVELRCDPISGHTALYWYRQSLGQGLEFLIYFQGNSAPDKSGLPSDRFSAERTGGSVSTLTIQRTQQEDSAVYLCASEGQRLQETQYFGPGTRLLVL.

The chain has TRBV2 and TRBJ1-5, with 10 bases matching TRBD1. V trimming: 4 bases; J trimming: 5 bases; junction bases outside the gene matches: 11. Germline assignment: CDR1 SNHLY and CDR2 FYNNEI. The CDR3 extends over 17 amino acids. The CDR3 nucleotides are TGTGCCAGCAGTGCCTACACAACCGGGACAGGGGATCAGCCCCAGCATTTT. Amino acids: CASSAYTTGTGDQPQHF.

The chain couples TRBV7-2 to TRBJ1-5; 8 bases align to TRBD1. Germline trimming cut 3 bases from V and 6 bases from J; bases unmatched to any gene: 4. Germline CDR1 is SGHTA and CDR2 is FQGNSA. This CDR3 is 14 amino acids long. The chain's CDR3 is CASSFDRGSQPQHF. CDR3 in DNA: TGTGCCAGCAGCTTCGACAGGGGAAGTCAGCCCCAGCATTTT.

This chain uses TRBV6-5 with TRBJ2-7, with 8 bases fitting TRBD1. Germline CDR1 is MNHEY and CDR2 is SVGAGI. The V gene end was trimmed by 6 bases and the J gene end by 2 bases; junction bases not matched to a gene: 6. CDR3 size: 14 residues. The chain's CDR3 is CASSRGRGTYEQYF. The CDR3 coding sequence is TGTGCCAGCAGCAGGGGGCGGGGCACCTACGAGCAGTACTTC.

This chain connects TRBV5-1 to TRBJ2-1; TRBD1 is a possible D gene (6 bases). The CDR3 covers 17 residues. Trimming shortened V by 2 bases and J by 5 bases, and 20 bases separated the two germline ends. Germline CDR1 and CDR2: SGHRS and YFSETQ. In DNA form, the CDR3 reads TGCGCCAGCAGCTTTCAGGGGCCCTACCTCTTCGACAATGAGCAGTTCTTC. This codes for CASSFQGPYLFDNEQFF.

This clone occurred once. The V call is TRBV11-1, the J call TRBJ2-2, with 8 positions matching TRBD1. Germline trimming cut 1 base from V and 1 base from J; bases unmatched to any gene: 5. Germline assignment: CDR1 SGHAT and CDR2 FQDESV (reference sequence). The CDR3 extends over 17 amino acids. CDR3 amino acids: CASSLGTGGRNTGELFF. The CDR3 DNA reads as TGTGCCAGCAGCTTAGGCACAGGGGGGCGGAACACCGGGGAGCTGTTTTTT.

The rearrangement joins TRBV5-6 to TRBJ1-1, with D possibly matching TRBD1 (5 bases). Germline lookup yields CDR1 SGHDT and CDR2 YYEEEE. V lost 7 bases and J lost 0, with 16 bases in between. CDR3 size: 15 residues. The CDR3 bases are TGTGCCAGCTTCAAAGGGGCCAACATGAACACTGAAGCTTTCTTT. This encodes CASFKGANMNTEAFF.

This rearrangement joins TRBV5-1 to TRBJ1-2; 9 bases are a match to TRBD1. J lost 7 bases, V lost 4 bases, and 8 bases had no gene match. CDR3 length equals 14 residues. Germline V gives CDR1 SGHRS, CDR2 YFSETQ. The CDR3 DNA is TGCGCCAGCAGCCTGGACAGGGGCTTTGGTGGCTACACCTTC. As protein: CASSLDRGFGGYTF.

V usage is TRBV7-8 and J usage is TRBJ1-1; TRBD1 aligns across 10 bases. The V gene end was trimmed by 4 bases and the J gene end by 0 bases; junction bases not matched to a gene: 2. The CDR3 sequence is 15 residues long. Germline-derived CDR1 and CDR2 are SGHVS and FQNEAQ. The CDR3 nucleotides read TGTGCCAGCAGCTGGGACAGGGGTTTGAACACTGAAGCTTTCTTT. Translating gives CASSWDRGLNTEAFF.

The chain links TRBV28 to TRBJ1-5; D gene unclear. The CDR3 has 12 amino acids. Germline CDR1 MDHEN, CDR2 SYDVKM. Trimming removed 5 bases at V and 5 bases at J, with 7 bases between. Written as DNA, the CDR3 is TGTGCCAGCAGTCCCCCTTATCAGCCCCAGCATTTT. As protein: CASSPPYQPQHF.

The V gene is TRBV7-2, the J gene TRBJ2-7; a weak D match, TRBD2 (7 bases). CDR3 length: 16 amino acids. The V gene lost 3 bases and the J gene lost 3 bases, with 18 bases spanning the gap. Germline V CDR1 and CDR2: SGHTA, FQGNSA. For the CDR3, the DNA is TGTGCCAGCAGCTTTCAGGGTGGGGGGGCGGACTACGAGCAGTACTTC. Residues: CASSFQGGGADYEQYF.

The chain couples TRBV7-2 to TRBJ2-3, with a tentative D call TRBD1 (6 bases). Germline CDR1 is SGHTA and CDR2 is FQGNSA. Between the trimmed V and J ends, which lost 2 bases and 4 bases, there was a span of 10 bases. The CDR3 length is 14 residues. The CDR3 loop is CASSLQGCPDTQYF. CDR3 nucleotide sequence: TGTGCCAGCAGCTTACAGGGGTGCCCAGATACGCAGTATTTT.

This chain joins TRBV18 and TRBJ1-2; 7 bases are shared with TRBD1. Trimming removed 3 bases from V and 8 bases from J; junction bases left unmatched: 12. Germline values: CDR1 KGHSH, CDR2 LQKENI. This CDR3 is 15 amino acids long. CDR3 nucleotide sequence: TGTGCCAGCTCACCCACCGAAACAGGGGTGAAAGGCTACACCTTC. It codes for CASSPTETGVKGYTF.

The chain employs TRBV5-1 and TRBJ1-2; D remains unclear. This CDR3 region has 18 residues. Germline V gene sequence: CDR1 SGHRS, CDR2 YFSETQ. V was pared by 0 bases and J by 8 bases, with 26 bases between. CDR3 bases: TGCGCCAGCAGCTTGGGATACTCGGGTGGCGGGCTATTGAAGGGCTACACCTTC. It is translated as CASSLGYSGGGLLKGYTF.

The CDR3 region has the DNA TGTGCCAGCAGTTCGGGGAATAATTCACCCCTCCACTTT. This gives the protein CASSSGNNSPLHF. The chain links TRBV27 to TRBJ1-6; D is unclear. V lost 4 bases and J lost 5, with 6 bases in between. The CDR3 loop spans 13 amino acids. Germline V gene lookup returns CDR1 MNHEY and CDR2 SMNVEV (reference sequence).

The chain joins TRBV2 to TRBJ1-4; possibly TRBD1 for D (6 bases). The V and J ends lost 2 bases and 8 bases respectively, with 12 bases between them. Germline CDR1 and CDR2: SNHLY and FYNNEI. The CDR3 runs to 14 residues. In DNA form, the CDR3 reads TGTGCCAGCAGTGAACCGGCCGGGACAGAAAAACTGTTTTTT. Translated: CASSEPAGTEKLFF.

The chain has TRBV11-2 and TRBJ2-7, with 13 bases fitting TRBD2. The CDR3 is made up of 18 amino acids. V lost 4 bases, J lost 0 bases, and 9 bases stayed unmatched. Per the germline V gene, CDR1 is SGHAT and CDR2 is FQNNGV. The CDR3 here is CASSYPGLAGESSYEQYF. The CDR3 bases are TGTGCCAGCAGCTACCCCGGACTAGCGGGGGAGAGCTCCTACGAGCAGTACTTC.

The V gene is TRBV7-9, the J gene TRBJ1-1; weak D call: TRBD1 (5 bases). The CDR3 runs 15 residues. Germline V gives CDR1 SEHNR, CDR2 FQNEAQ (reference sequence). Trimming stripped 7 bases from V and 0 bases from J, with 15 bases between. CDR3 protein: CASTQGAVMNTEAFF. The CDR3 bases are TGTGCCAGCACCCAAGGGGCGGTCATGAACACTGAAGCTTTCTTT.

In its sample, this clone was seen once. This chain links TRBV6-1 with TRBJ1-2; 7 bases fit TRBD1. With 4 bases clipped from V and 4 bases from J, the junction kept 18 bases outside the gene matches. CDR1 and CDR2 from the germline V gene are MNHNS and SASEGT. The CDR3 has 18 amino acids. In nucleotides, the CDR3 is TGTGCCAGCAGTGGACCCGTACGGACAGGATCCCTAGGCTATGGCTACACCTTC. It is translated as CASSGPVRTGSLGYGYTF.

The chain joins TRBV10-3 to TRBJ2-7, with a possible D match to TRBD2 (6 bases). Trimming removed 8 bases at V and 4 bases at J, with 15 bases between. CDR3 length: 13 amino acids. CDR1 is ENHRY, CDR2 SYGVKD, per germline. CDR3 in amino acids: CAIARDRTYEQYF. As DNA, the CDR3 is TGTGCCATCGCGCGGGACCGTACTTACGAGCAGTACTTC.

The V and J genes are TRBV19 and TRBJ1-5, with a weak D call TRBD1 (5 bases). The V gene lost 6 bases and the J gene lost 4 bases, with 13 bases spanning the gap. From germline, CDR1 is LNHDA and CDR2 SQIVND (reference sequence). This CDR3 region has 14 residues. The CDR3, as DNA: TGTGCCAGTAGGGGGACTGAACCTAATCAGCCCCAGCATTTT. Its protein product is CASRGTEPNQPQHF.